One sample yielded the 3 T cell receptor beta chains listed below, sequenced in a study of T cell clonality in common variable immunodeficiency (dated by TCRdb to between 2015 and 2017). Libraries were built with the immunoSEQ multiplex PCR assay. The source is immuneACCESS, and TCRdb retained only in-frame sequences with V and J called. Part of the clones is not carried over; for the studies checked, unresolved V genes explain less than half of this, and the remainder is unexplained. The table gives 45,000 to 70,000 clones for this sample, with none occurring only once. Of the sample, about 5.5% falls within the top ten clones. The sequenced sample was peripheral blood mononuclear cells. Receptor source: a person aged 18 to 75 in good health.

This clone was recorded at least ten times. The CDR3 goes on 3 residues after the read ends, and that part is filled in from the germline J gene. This chain uses TRBV2 with TRBJ2-3; 16 bases fit TRBD2. This CDR3 has 16 amino acids. Germline V gives CDR1 SNHLY, CDR2 FYNNEI. V lost 4 bases to trimming and J lost 4 bases; unmatched junction nucleotides: 2. CDR3 DNA (partial): TGTGCCAGCAGTGCGGGGACTAGCGGGAGGGCAGATACG. Encoded protein: CASSAGTSGRADT. The CDR3 as a whole reads CASSAGTSGRADTQYF.

The sample holds many counts of this clone. The CDR3 bases that were read are TGCGCCAGCAGCTTGGCATTGTACAATGAG. Translation gives CASSLALYNE. The complete CDR3 protein is CASSLALYNEQFF. This rearrangement joins TRBV5-1 to TRBJ2-1; D not resolved. The read comes to an end 3 residues before the CDR3 does, leaving the germline J gene to fill in the end. In germline, CDR1 is SGHRS, CDR2 YFSETQ. The CDR3 loop spans 13 amino acids. Trimming pared 0 bases from V and 4 bases from J, leaving 5 bases between. The full variable domain, in which reference TRBV5-1 and TRBJ2-1 provide the parts outside the CDR3, is KAGVTQTPRYLIKTRGQQVTLSCSPISGHRSVSWYQQTPGQGLQFLFEYFSETQRNKGNFPGRFSGRQFSNSRSEMNVSTLELGDSALYLCASSLALYNEQFFGPGTRLTVL.

The sample holds many counts of this clone. The missing CDR3 end, 3 residues past where the read stops, is filled in from the germline J gene. The chain recombines TRBV5-1 with TRBJ1-4, with 7 positions matching TRBD1. Germline CDR1 reads SGHRS; CDR2 reads YFSETQ. Unmatched junction bases numbered 9, after V lost 0 bases and J lost 4 bases. The CDR3 has 17 amino acids. CDR3 bases read: TGCGCCAGCAGCTTGGATCCCAGGGACAGCAATAATGAAAAA. Encoded protein: CASSLDPRDSNNEK. From start to end, the CDR3 is CASSLDPRDSNNEKLFF.